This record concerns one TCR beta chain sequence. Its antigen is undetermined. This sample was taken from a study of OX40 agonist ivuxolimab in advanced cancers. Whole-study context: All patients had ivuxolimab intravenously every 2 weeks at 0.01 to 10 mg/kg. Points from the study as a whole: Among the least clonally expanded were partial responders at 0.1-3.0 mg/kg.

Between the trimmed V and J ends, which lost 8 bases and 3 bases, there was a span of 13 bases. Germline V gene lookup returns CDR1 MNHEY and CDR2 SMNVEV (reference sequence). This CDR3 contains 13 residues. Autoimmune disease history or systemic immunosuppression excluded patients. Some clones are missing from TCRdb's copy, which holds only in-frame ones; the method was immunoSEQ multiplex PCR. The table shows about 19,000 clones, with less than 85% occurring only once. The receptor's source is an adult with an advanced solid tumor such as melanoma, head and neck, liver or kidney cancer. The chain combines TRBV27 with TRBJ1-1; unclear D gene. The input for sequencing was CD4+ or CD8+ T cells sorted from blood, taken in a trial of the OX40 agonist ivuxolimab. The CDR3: CASSTESYTEAFF. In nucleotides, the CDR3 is TGTGCCAGCTCTACCGAAAGCTACACTGAAGCTTTCTTT.